In its sample, the clone carrying this T cell receptor (beta chain) was seen many times. Its antigen is not identified. It was by quantitative 5'-RACE with molecular barcodes that TCR beta libraries were made. Each CDR3 protein is one row after TCRdb ran MiXCR on the 5' RACE reads. The sample lists about 220,000 distinct CDR3 sequences; roughly 25% were seen once. The CDR3 is 16 amino acids. J gave up 5 bases and V 4 bases, and 9 bases lay outside the gene matches. Germline V gives CDR1 SGHTA, CDR2 FQGTGA. These data come from a study of CD8 T cells in ankylosing spondylitis. Study observations and caveats: Ankylosing spondylitis blood appeared to carry a characteristic TCR beta motif of roughly 8 highly homologous variants. Matched synovial fluid from ankylosing spondylitis patients was reported to be enriched for disease-linked clones. Disease-linked clones bore a CD8+ phenotype and were relatively rare in peripheral blood.

The gene calls are TRBV7-3 and TRBJ2-1; TRBD2 aligns across 9 bases. This sequence was found in a male donor with ankylosing spondylitis or in good health (not recorded which). The sample taken for sequencing was blood, either unsorted or a sorted T cell fraction (not recorded which). Here the CDR3 reads CASSSGAGGVNNEQFF. CDR3 bases: TGTGCCAGCAGCTCGGGAGCGGGAGGTGTGAACAATGAGCAGTTCTTC.